The 17 T cell receptor beta chains below were found in one sample sequenced in a study of post-analysis software for immune sequencing data. No antigen has been assigned to these receptors. Incorporated into the TCR beta cDNA libraries were unique molecular identifiers, which served to reduce PCR and sequencing biases. TCRdb re-called the PCR reads with MiXCR, one entry per CDR3 protein. The data hold about 560,000 distinct CDR3 sequences, with around 47% observed a single time. Whole-study results and caveats: In patients, roughly 5 TRBV segments were more frequent than in controls, with TRBV5-6, TRBV5-1 and TRBV20-1 among them.

The sequencing sample was made of blood. The receptors here all came from a girl between 5 and 17 years old with multiple sclerosis.

DNA of the CDR3: TGTGCCAGCAGCCGGGACGGAAACACCATATATTTT. Amino acid sequence: CASSRDGNTIYF. The chain carries TRBV7-9 and TRBJ1-3; TRBD1 is a possible D gene (5 bases). The CDR3 is made up of 12 amino acids. V was shortened by 5 bases and J by 4 bases, with 6 bases between the two germline ends. Looked up from germline, CDR1 is SEHNR and CDR2 is FQNEAQ (reference sequence).

CDR3 nucleotide sequence: TGTGCCAGCAGTGTGGTGGTGGGTCTGGGGGAGCAGTACTTC. This gives the protein CASSVVVGLGEQYF. The chain uses TRBV12-3 or TRBV12-4 and TRBJ2-7; D unclear. There are 14 residues in the CDR3. V was trimmed by 5 bases and J by 7 bases, leaving 18 bases between them.

The chain recombines TRBV20-1 with TRBJ2-4; 9 bases align to TRBD2. The J call is uncertain, as TRBJ2-7 better fits the DNA end. Germline V CDR1 and CDR2: DFQATT, SNEGSKA (reference sequence). The CDR3 spans 14 residues. The CDR3 spells CSASPSGIGYEQYF. In nucleotides, the CDR3 is TGCAGTGCTAGCCCTAGCGGGATCGGGTACGAGCAGTACTTC.

This sequence joins TRBV4-2 and TRBJ1-2, with 9 bases matching TRBD1. The germline V gene has CDR1 LGHNA and CDR2 YNFKEQ. The CDR3 consists of 14 residues. Trimming cost V 3 bases and J 4 bases; bases outside gene matches: 3. CDR3 loop: CASSQGTGFYGYTF. The CDR3 coding sequence is TGTGCCAGCAGCCAGGGGACAGGGTTCTATGGCTACACCTTC.

This clonotype showed up just once. The J gene is TRBJ1-2, the V gene TRBV7-2; TRBD1 agrees at 7 bases. From germline, CDR1 is SGHTA and CDR2 FQGNSA. There are 12 residues in the CDR3. V lost 4 bases and J lost 7; bases outside the gene matches: 3. CDR3 loop: CASSSDRTGYTF. The CDR3 region has the DNA TGTGCCAGCAGCTCGGACAGGACTGGCTACACCTTC.

J is TRBJ2-3 and V is TRBV3-1; TRBD1 aligns across 7 bases. The junction had 10 bases not matched to a gene; V was cut back by 5 bases and J by 14 bases. The germline V gene encodes CDR1 LGHDT and CDR2 YNNKEL (reference sequence). The CDR3 loop spans 12 amino acids. The CDR3 protein is CASSFRQGFGYF. DNA of the CDR3: TGTGCCAGCAGCTTCCGACAGGGTTTCGGGTATTTT.

V gene TRBV12-3 or TRBV12-4 combines with J gene TRBJ1-1; maybe TRBD1 (6 bases). V lost 5 bases and J 7 bases, leaving 14 bases between the germline ends. The CDR3 is 13 amino acids. Written as DNA, the CDR3 is TGTGCCAGCAGTATTGGGACAACCTTTGAAGCTTTCTTT. It specifies CASSIGTTFEAFF.

The chain recombines TRBV4-1 with TRBJ1-2; D uncertain. Germline V CDR1 and CDR2: MGHRA, YSYEKL. The CDR3 has 13 residues. V lost 1 base, J lost 5 bases, and 8 bases lay in between. This CDR3 is CASSQVPIYGYTF. The CDR3 DNA is TGCGCCAGCAGCCAAGTCCCAATTTATGGCTACACCTTC.

In this sample, this clonotype turned up a few times. V and J are TRBV5-1 and TRBJ2-1; 7 positions match TRBD2. V shed 1 base and J 10 bases; nucleotides not matched to a gene: 5. The CDR3 runs 13 residues. The germline V gene encodes CDR1 SGHRS and CDR2 YFSETQ. DNA of the CDR3: TGCGCCAGCAGCTTGTGGGAGGGGCCGGAGCAGTTCTTC. The encoded protein is CASSLWEGPEQFF.

In this sample, this clonotype turned up a few times. This sequence joins TRBV29-1 and TRBJ1-2; 10 nucleotides align to TRBD1. CDR1 SQVTM and CDR2 ANQGSEA come from the germline V gene. The CDR3 sequence is 14 residues long. J lost 8 bases, V lost 7 bases, and 13 bases had no gene match. The CDR3 DNA follows: TGCAGCGCCTCTGAGACAGGGGGCGCGTTGGGCTACACCTTC. It translates to CSASETGGALGYTF.

This clonotype has a handful of counts. The V and J genes are TRBV20-1 and TRBJ1-4; 9 nucleotides match TRBD1. CDR3 length equals 14 residues. V was clipped by 2 bases and J by 6 bases; unmatched bases: 4. The V gene's germline CDR1 is DFQATT and CDR2 SNEGSKA (reference sequence). CDR3 loop: CSARRGTGYEKLFF. DNA for the CDR3: TGCAGTGCTAGAAGAGGGACAGGGTATGAAAAACTGTTTTTT.

This clonotype has only a few counts. V gene TRBV12-3 or TRBV12-4 combines with J gene TRBJ2-5; TRBD2 aligns across 7 bases. The length of the CDR3 is 15 residues. V trimming: 5 bases; J trimming: 3 bases; junction bases outside the gene matches: 9. The DNA for the CDR3 is TGTGCCAGCAGTCGGCGGGAGATAGCGAAAGAGACCCAGTACTTC. As protein: CASSRREIAKETQYF.

This sequence joins TRBV5-1 and TRBJ2-7; D unclear. CDR1 SGHRS and CDR2 YFSETQ come from the germline V gene. V gave up 0 bases and J gave up 7 bases, with 11 bases separating them. CDR3 length: 13 amino acids. CDR3 nucleotide sequence: TGCGCCAGCAGCTTGGACAGTGCTTGGGAGCAGTACTTC. This gives the protein CASSLDSAWEQYF. The entire variable domain, with the rest obtained from reference TRBV5-1 and TRBJ2-7, is as follows: KAGVTQTPRYLIKTRGQQVTLSCSPISGHRSVSWYQQTPGQGLQFLFEYFSETQRNKGNFPGRFSGRQFSNSRSEMNVSTLELGDSALYLCASSLDSAWEQYFGPGTRLTVT.

This clonotype appeared a few times. This sequence joins TRBV6-2 or TRBV6-3 and TRBJ1-2; no clear D gene. Germline V gene lookup returns CDR1 MNHEY and CDR2 SVGEGT. V was pared by 5 bases and J by 4 bases, with 8 bases between. The CDR3 covers 12 residues. CDR3 residues: CASSLTFYGYTF. CDR3 coding DNA: TGTGCCAGCAGTCTAACCTTCTATGGCTACACCTTC.

The V call is TRBV12-3 or TRBV12-4, the J call TRBJ2-1; D may match TRBD1 or TRBD2 (5 bases each). Trimming removed 5 bases from V and 3 bases from J, with 11 bases in between. This CDR3 spans 14 amino acids. CDR3: CASSRRDGYNEQFF. CDR3 bases: TGTGCCAGCAGTCGTCGGGACGGCTACAATGAGCAGTTCTTC.

This chain connects TRBV29-1 to TRBJ1-2; D is unresolved. V was cut by 1 base and J by 7 bases, with 22 bases left in between. Germline CDR1 reads SQVTM; CDR2 reads ANQGSEA. The CDR3 has 16 amino acids. The CDR3 DNA reads TGCAGCGTTGAAGTGAGTAGGAGGACCTCACGGGGTGGCTACACCTTC. Amino acid sequence: CSVEVSRRTSRGGYTF.

This clonotype was seen more than once but under ten times. The gene calls are TRBV12-3 or TRBV12-4 and TRBJ1-2, with TRBD1 as a possible D gene (6 bases). The V end was cut by 6 bases, the J end by 6 bases, with 14 bases between. The CDR3 consists of 13 residues. The CDR3 protein is CASSKRAGDGYTF. The CDR3 DNA reads TGTGCCAGCAGCAAACGGGCAGGGGATGGCTACACCTTC.